The source of this T cell receptor beta chain is a study of OX40 agonist ivuxolimab in advanced cancers. Patients were ruled out by autoimmune disease history or systemic immunosuppression. A remark on this clone: Its antigen remains unknown.

Assay: immunoSEQ multiplex PCR; the TCRdb copy retains only in-frame clones and omits some. The table shows approximately 14,000 clones, with about 78% occurring only once. Study-wide results and limits: People who partly responded at 0.1-3.0 mg/kg had some of the least clonal expansion seen.

With 4 bases removed from V and 0 bases from J, the gap between germline ends came to 10 bases. Germline CDR1 SEHNR, CDR2 FQNEAQ (reference sequence). This CDR3 is built from 15 residues. The chain employs TRBV7-9 and TRBJ1-3; D uncertain. The clonotype comes from an adult with an advanced solid tumor such as melanoma, head and neck, liver or kidney cancer. Sequenced here: CD4+ or CD8+ T cells sorted from blood, sampled in a trial of the OX40 agonist ivuxolimab. CDR3 in amino acids: CASSSGRISGNTIYF. Written as DNA, the CDR3 is TGTGCCAGCAGCTCAGGACGGATCTCTGGAAACACCATATATTTT.